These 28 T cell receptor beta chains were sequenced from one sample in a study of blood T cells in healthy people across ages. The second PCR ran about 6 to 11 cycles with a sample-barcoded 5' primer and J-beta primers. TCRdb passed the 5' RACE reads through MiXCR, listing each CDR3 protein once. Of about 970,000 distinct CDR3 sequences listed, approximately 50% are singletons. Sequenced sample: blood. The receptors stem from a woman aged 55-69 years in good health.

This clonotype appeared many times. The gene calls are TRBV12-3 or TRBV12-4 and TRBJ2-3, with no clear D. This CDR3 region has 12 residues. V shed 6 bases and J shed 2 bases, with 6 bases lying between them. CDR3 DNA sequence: TGTGCCAGCAGCGGAAACACAGATACGCAGTATTTT. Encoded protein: CASSGNTDTQYF.

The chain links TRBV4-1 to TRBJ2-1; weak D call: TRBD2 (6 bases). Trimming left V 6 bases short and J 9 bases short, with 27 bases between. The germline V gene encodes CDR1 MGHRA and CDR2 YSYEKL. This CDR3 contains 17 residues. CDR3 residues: CASRPPILLASFTEQFF. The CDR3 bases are TGCGCCAGCAGACCTCCAATTTTACTAGCATCCTTCACTGAGCAGTTCTTC.

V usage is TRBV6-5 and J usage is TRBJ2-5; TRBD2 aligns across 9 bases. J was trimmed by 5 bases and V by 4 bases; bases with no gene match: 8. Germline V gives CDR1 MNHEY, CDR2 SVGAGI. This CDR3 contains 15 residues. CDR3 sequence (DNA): TGTGCCAGCAGTTCCCTAGCGGGACGAGGGGAGACCCAGTACTTC. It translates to CASSSLAGRGETQYF.

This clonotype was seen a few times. The CDR3 region has the DNA TGTGCCAGCAGCAAGGGTGACACTGAAGCTTTCTTT. The encoded protein is CASSKGDTEAFF. This rearrangement joins TRBV6-2 or TRBV6-3 to TRBJ1-1; no firm D call. The germline V gene has CDR1 MNHEY and CDR2 SVGEGT. The CDR3 has 12 amino acids. V was cut by 6 bases and J by 3 bases, with 8 bases left in between.

CDR3 region: CSVPSHEQFF. The CDR3 nucleotides are TGCAGTGTCCCCAGCCATGAGCAGTTCTTC. This chain connects TRBV20-1 to TRBJ2-1; D uncertain. Germline CDR1 is DFQATT and CDR2 is SNEGSKA (reference sequence). With 7 bases removed from V and 8 bases from J, the gap between germline ends came to 9 bases. The CDR3 totals 10 residues.

The CDR3: CASAETYEQYF. In nucleotides, the CDR3 is TGTGCCAGCGCGGAGACCTACGAGCAGTACTTC. V is TRBV2 and J is TRBJ2-4; the D is unclear. The DNA end lines up better with TRBJ2-7; the J call may be wrong. The CDR3 consists of 11 residues. Germline V gene sequence: CDR1 SNHLY, CDR2 FYNNEI.

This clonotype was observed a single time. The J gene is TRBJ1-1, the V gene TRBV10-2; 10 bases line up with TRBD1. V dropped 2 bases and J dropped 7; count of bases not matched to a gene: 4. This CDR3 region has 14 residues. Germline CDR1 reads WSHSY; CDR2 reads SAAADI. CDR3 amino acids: CASSETWTGGEAFF. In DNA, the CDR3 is TGCGCCAGCAGTGAGACCTGGACAGGGGGTGAAGCTTTCTTT.

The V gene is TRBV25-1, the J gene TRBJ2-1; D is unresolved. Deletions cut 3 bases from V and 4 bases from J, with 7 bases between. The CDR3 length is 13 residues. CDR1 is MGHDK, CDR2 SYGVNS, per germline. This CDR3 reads CASSEAAYNEQFF. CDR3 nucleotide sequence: TGTGCCAGCAGTGAGGCAGCGTACAATGAGCAGTTCTTC.

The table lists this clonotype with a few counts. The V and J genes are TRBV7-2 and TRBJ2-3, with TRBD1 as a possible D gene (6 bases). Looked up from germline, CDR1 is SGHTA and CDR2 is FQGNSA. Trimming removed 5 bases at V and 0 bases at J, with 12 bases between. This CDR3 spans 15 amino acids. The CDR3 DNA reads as TGTGCCAGCAGCCGCCGGACAGCCAGCACAGATACGCAGTATTTT. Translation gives CASSRRTASTDTQYF.

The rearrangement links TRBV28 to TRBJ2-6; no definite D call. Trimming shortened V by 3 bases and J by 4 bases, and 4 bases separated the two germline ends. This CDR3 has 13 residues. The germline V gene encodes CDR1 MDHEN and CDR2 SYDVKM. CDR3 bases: TGTGCCAGCAGTTTGTTGGGGGCCAACGTCCTGACTTTC. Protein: CASSLLGANVLTF.

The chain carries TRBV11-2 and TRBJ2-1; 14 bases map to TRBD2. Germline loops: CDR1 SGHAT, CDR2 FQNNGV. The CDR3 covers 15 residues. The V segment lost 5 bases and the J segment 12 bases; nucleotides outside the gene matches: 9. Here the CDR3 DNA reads TGTGCCAGCAGCCGGGGACTAGCGGGAGTTGGGTGGCAGTTCTTC. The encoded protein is CASSRGLAGVGWQFF. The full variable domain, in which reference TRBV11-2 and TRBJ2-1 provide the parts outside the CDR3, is EAGVAQSPRYKIIEKRQSVAFWCNPISGHATLYWYQQILGQGPKLLIQFQNNGVVDDSQLPKDRFSAERLKGVDSTLKIQPAKLEDSAVYLCASSRGLAGVGWQFFGPGTRLTVL.

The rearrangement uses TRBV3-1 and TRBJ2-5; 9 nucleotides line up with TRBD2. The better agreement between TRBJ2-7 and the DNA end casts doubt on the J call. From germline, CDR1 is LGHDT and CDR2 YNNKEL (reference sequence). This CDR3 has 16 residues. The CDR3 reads CASSQLSSGATYEQYF. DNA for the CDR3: TGTGCCAGCAGCCAACTCTCTAGCGGGGCTACCTACGAGCAGTACTTC.

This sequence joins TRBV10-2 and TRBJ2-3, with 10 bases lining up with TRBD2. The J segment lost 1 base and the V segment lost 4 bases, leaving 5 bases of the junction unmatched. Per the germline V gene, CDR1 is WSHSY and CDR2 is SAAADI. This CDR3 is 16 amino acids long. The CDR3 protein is CASSGSGLAGTDTQYF. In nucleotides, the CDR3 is TGCGCCAGCAGTGGATCAGGACTAGCGGGCACAGATACGCAGTATTTT.

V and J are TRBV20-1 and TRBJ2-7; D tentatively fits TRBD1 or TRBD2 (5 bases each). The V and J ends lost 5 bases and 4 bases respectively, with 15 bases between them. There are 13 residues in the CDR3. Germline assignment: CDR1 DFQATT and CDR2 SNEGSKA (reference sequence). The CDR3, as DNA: TGCAGTGCTGCACCGGGGCTAGAGTACGAGCAGTACTTC. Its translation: CSAAPGLEYEQYF.

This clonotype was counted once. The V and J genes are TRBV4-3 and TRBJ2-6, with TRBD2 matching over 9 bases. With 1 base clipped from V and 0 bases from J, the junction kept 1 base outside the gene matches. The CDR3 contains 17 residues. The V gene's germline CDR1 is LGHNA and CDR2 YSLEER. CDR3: CASSQVAGASGANVLTF. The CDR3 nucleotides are TGCGCCAGCAGCCAAGTAGCGGGAGCCTCTGGGGCCAACGTCCTGACTTTC.

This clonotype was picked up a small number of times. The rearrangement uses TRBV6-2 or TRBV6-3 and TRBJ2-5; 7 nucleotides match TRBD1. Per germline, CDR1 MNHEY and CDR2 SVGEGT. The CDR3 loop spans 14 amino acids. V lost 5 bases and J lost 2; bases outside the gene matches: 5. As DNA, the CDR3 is TGTGCCAGCAGTCGAGGACAGGTACAAGAGACCCAGTACTTC. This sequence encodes CASSRGQVQETQYF.

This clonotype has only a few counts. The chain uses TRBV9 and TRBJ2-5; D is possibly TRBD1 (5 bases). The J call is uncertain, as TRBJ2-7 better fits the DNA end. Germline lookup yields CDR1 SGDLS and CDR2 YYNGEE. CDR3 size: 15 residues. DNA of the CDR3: TGTGCCAGCAGCGTAGGCCAGGCAGGGATCCACGAGCAGTACTTC. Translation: CASSVGQAGIHEQYF.

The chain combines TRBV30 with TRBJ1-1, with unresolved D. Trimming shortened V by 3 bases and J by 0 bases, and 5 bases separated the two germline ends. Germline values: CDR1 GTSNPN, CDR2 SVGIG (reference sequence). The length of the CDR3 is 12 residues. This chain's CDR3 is CAWSTVNTEAFF. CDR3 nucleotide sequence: TGTGCCTGGAGCACCGTGAACACTGAAGCTTTCTTT. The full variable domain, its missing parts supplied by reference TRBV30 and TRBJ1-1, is SQTIHQWPATLVQPVGSPLSLECTVEGTSNPNLYWYRQAAGRGLQLLFYSVGIGQISSEVPQNLSASRPQDRQFILSSKKLLLSDSGFYLCAWSTVNTEAFFGQGTRLTVV.

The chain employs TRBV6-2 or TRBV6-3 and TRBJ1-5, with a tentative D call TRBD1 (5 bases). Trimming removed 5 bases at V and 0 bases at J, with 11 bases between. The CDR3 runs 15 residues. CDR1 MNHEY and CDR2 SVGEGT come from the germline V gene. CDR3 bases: TGTGCCAGCAGTCGTGACAGATTTAGCAATCAGCCCCAGCATTTT. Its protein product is CASSRDRFSNQPQHF.

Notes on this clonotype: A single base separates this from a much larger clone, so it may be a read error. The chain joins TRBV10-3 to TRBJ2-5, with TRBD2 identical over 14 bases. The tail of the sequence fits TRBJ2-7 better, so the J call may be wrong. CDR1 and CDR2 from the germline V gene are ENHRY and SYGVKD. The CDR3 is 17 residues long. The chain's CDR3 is CTIKGTSGRGGLYEQYF. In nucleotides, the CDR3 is TGTACCATCAAAGGGACTAGCGGGAGAGGTGGACTATACGAGCAGTACTTC.

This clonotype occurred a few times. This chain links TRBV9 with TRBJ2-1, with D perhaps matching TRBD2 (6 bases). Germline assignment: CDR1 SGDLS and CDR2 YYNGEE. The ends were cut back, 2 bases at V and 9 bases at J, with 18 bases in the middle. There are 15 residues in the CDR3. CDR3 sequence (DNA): TGTGCCAGCAGCGTTTTCTCCGGGAGTGTTTCTGAGCAGTTCTTC. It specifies CASSVFSGSVSEQFF.

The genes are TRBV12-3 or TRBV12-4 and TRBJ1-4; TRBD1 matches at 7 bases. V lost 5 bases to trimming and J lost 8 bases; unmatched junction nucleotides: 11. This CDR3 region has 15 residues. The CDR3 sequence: CASSGAGQNFEKLFF. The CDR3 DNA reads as TGTGCCAGCAGTGGGGCGGGACAGAATTTCGAAAAACTGTTTTTT.

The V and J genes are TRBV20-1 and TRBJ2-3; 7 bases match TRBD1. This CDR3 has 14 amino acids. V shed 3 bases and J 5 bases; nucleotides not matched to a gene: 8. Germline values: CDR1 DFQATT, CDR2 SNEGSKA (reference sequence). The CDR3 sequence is CSARAPGQLDTQYF. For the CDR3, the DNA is TGCAGTGCTAGGGCCCCGGGACAGTTAGATACGCAGTATTTT.

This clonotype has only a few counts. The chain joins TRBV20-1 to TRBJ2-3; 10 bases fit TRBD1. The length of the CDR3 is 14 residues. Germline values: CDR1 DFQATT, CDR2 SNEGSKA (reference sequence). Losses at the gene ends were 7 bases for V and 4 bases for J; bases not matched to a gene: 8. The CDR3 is CSVPPGQGSDTQYF. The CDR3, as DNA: TGCAGTGTTCCCCCGGGACAGGGGTCAGATACGCAGTATTTT.

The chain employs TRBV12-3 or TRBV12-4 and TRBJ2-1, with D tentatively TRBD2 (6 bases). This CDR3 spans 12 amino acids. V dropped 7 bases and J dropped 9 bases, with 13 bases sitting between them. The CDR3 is CASTPARGEQFF. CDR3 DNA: TGTGCCAGCACCCCAGCGCGGGGTGAGCAGTTCTTC.

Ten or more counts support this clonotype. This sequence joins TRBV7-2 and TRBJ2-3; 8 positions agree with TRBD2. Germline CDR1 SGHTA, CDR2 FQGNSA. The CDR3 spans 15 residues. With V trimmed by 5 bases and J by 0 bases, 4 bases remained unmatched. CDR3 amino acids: CASSRSGTSTDTQYF. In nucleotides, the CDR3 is TGTGCCAGCAGCCGTAGCGGGACTAGCACAGATACGCAGTATTTT.

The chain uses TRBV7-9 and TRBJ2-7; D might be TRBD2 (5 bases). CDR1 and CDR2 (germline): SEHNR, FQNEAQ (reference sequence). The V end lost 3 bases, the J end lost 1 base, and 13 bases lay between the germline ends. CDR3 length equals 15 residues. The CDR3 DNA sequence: TGTGCCAGCAGCTTCCCAGGACTGGAATCCTACGAGCAGTACTTC. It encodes CASSFPGLESYEQYF.

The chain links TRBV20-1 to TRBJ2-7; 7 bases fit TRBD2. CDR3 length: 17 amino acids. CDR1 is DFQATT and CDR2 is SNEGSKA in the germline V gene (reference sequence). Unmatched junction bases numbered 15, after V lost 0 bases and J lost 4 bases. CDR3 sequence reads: CSARDLKSRRERYEQYF. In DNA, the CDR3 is TGCAGTGCTAGAGATCTAAAGTCTCGGCGGGAGAGGTACGAGCAGTACTTC.